This TCR beta chain was captured in a study of cytomegalovirus exposure and HLA in healthy donors. The PCR ran on 60 Vbeta and 13 Jbeta primers. TCRdb's copy holds only in-frame clones and misses some; the assay was immunoSEQ multiplex PCR. The sample lists approximately 78,000 clones, about four fifths occurring once. This CDR3 contains 14 residues. The germline CDR1 and CDR2 sequences are SGHTA and FQGNSA. With 3 bases removed from V and 1 base from J, the gap between germline ends came to 9 bases. The chain uses TRBV7-2 and TRBJ2-5, with TRBD1 as a possible D gene (6 bases). Sequenced sample: PBMCs. This TCR came from a woman aged 45-65 years in good health and CMV-seronegative. For the CDR3, the DNA is TGTGCCAGCAGCTTGTCAGGGGTCCAAGAGACCCAGTACTTC. Its protein is CASSLSGVQETQYF.